The present T cell receptor beta chain was sequenced within a study of CD8+CD57+ T cells in acquired aplastic anemia. Genomic DNA, serving as template, underwent TCR beta VDJ and CDR3 profiling. TCRdb called the reads again in MiXCR, with one record for every CDR3 protein. This repertoire shows some 150,000 distinct CDR3 sequences, around two fifths found once; its top ten account for 8% to 8.5%. The germline gives CDR1 LGHDT, CDR2 YNNKEL (reference sequence). The length of the CDR3 is 14 residues. V gave up 2 bases and J gave up 2 bases, with 9 bases separating them. Sequencing used sorted CD4+, CD8+, or CD8+CD57+ T cells (not recorded which) from PBMCs. This chain uses TRBV3-1 with TRBJ1-1; possibly TRBD1 for D (6 bases). The receptor was isolated from a human donor in good health, serving as a control. The CDR3 sequence: CASSQRGGNTEAFF. Written as DNA, the CDR3 is TGTGCCAGCAGCCAAAGAGGGGGAAACACTGAAGCTTTCTTT. Full variable domain (rest looked up from reference TRBV3-1 and TRBJ1-1): DTAVSQTPKYLVTQMGNDKSIKCEQNLGHDTMYWYKQDSKKFLKIMFSYNNKELIINETVPNRFSPKSPDKAHLNLHINSLELGDSAVYFCASSQRGGNTEAFFGQGTRLTVV.